The rows below give T cell receptor beta chains drawn from one sample of a study of T-cell reconstitution after alpha-beta-depleted transplantation in children. A single record per CDR3 protein comes from TCRdb applying MiXCR to the PCR reads. The data show about 340,000 distinct CDR3 sequences, about an eighth seen once. Here the sequenced sample was PBMCs, taken from the stem cell graft. All receptors derive from a human donor who donated a stem cell graft to a child with Fanconi anemia. CDR3s include the opening cysteine and the closing phenylalanine or tryptophan. Fields, in order: D gene, V gene, J gene, CDR3 length, clone size, CDR3 DNA, CDR3 protein. A D gene is named only where the DNA matches it firmly. A clone size is listed for some rows: how often the clone was seen (once, few, many), or a class if it is expanded.

NA	TRBV19	TRBJ2-3	14	NA	TGTGCCAGTAGTATGGGGCAGGGTGTTGATACGCAGTATTTT	CASSMGQGVDTQYF
NA	TRBV6-2/TRBV6-3	TRBJ1-5	12	many	TGTGCCAGCAGTTACGCTGGCCAGCCCCAGCATTTT	CASSYAGQPQHF
TRBD1	TRBV28	TRBJ1-2	16	NA	TGTGCCAGCAGTTTAGGGACAGGGATAGCTAACTATGGCTACACCTTC	CASSLGTGIANYGYTF
TRBD2	TRBV2	TRBJ2-5	13	NA	TGTGCCAGCAGTGACCGGGGGGTTGAGACCCAGTACTTC	CASSDRGVETQYF
TRBD2	TRBV10-3	TRBJ2-3	14	NA	TGTGCCATTCGGGAACTAGCGAGTACAGATACGCAGTATTTT	CAIRELASTDTQYF
TRBD1	TRBV5-6	TRBJ1-4	16	NA	TGTGCCAGCAGCTTGTCAAACAGGGGGCAAGGTGAAAAACTGTTTTTT	CASSLSNRGQGEKLFF
NA	TRBV5-5	TRBJ2-3	14	NA	TGTGCCAGCAGCCCACCCCAGAGGACAGATACGCAGTATTTT	CASSPPQRTDTQYF
NA	TRBV12-3/TRBV12-4	TRBJ2-6	16	few	TGTGCCAGCAGTCCCTCCGGTCGCGCTGGGGCCAACGTCCTGACTTTC	CASSPSGRAGANVLTF
NA	TRBV12-3/TRBV12-4	TRBJ2-2	15	many	TGTGCCAGCAGTCCGGACGGGCTAGGATCCGGGGAGCTGTTTTTT	CASSPDGLGSGELFF
TRBD1	TRBV3-1	TRBJ1-1	12	NA	TGTGCCAGCAGCCAACCATCAGGGGGGTCTTTCTTT	CASSQPSGGSFF
NA	TRBV6-5	TRBJ1-2	14	NA	TGTGCCAGCAGTTACTCGCGGTCGCTGGGAGGCTACACCTTC	CASSYSRSLGGYTF
TRBD1	TRBV6-1	TRBJ1-4	14	NA	TGTGCCAGCAGTGAAAGGGGGCGAGATGAAAAACTGTTTTTT	CASSERGRDEKLFF
NA	TRBV5-1	TRBJ1-2	12	many	TGCGCCAGCAGCCCGACAAACTATGGCTACACCTTC	CASSPTNYGYTF
NA	TRBV7-2	TRBJ2-7	11	many	TGTGCCAGCCGTACAGGGCCCGAGCAGTACTTC	CASRTGPEQYF
TRBD2	TRBV5-1	TRBJ2-1	14	many	TGCGCCAGCAGTTTCGAAGGAAGGACTAGCGAAGGGTTCTTC	CASSFEGRTSEGFF
TRBD1	TRBV10-2	TRBJ1-6	13	NA	TGCGCCTCGGGAGACAGGGGCGGCTCACCCCTCCACTTT	CASGDRGGSPLHF
NA	TRBV7-9	TRBJ1-2	14	few	TGTGCCAGCAGCTTCCCAGGAGACTATGGTGGCTACACCTTC	CASSFPGDYGGYTF
TRBD1	TRBV18	TRBJ1-3	17	NA	TGTGCCAGCTCACCATACGGGACAGCAAGCTCTGGAAACACCATATATTTT	CASSPYGTASSGNTIYF
NA	TRBV5-1	TRBJ2-2	14	many	TGCGCCAGCAGCTTGGCCTCGCCCACCGGGGAGCTGTTTTTT	CASSLASPTGELFF
NA	TRBV12-3/TRBV12-4	TRBJ2-7	13	many	TGTGCCAGCAGAATTGGGCACTCCTACGAGCAGTACTTC	CASRIGHSYEQYF
NA	TRBV7-8	TRBJ1-1	13	NA	TGTGCCAGCAGCTTTTCCGAAAAGAGAGGAGCTTTCTTT	CASSFSEKRGAFF
NA	TRBV18	TRBJ1-1	14	many	TGTGCCAGCGTTGTAAAGCAATCGAACACTGAAGCTTTCTTT	CASVVKQSNTEAFF
NA	TRBV12-3/TRBV12-4	TRBJ2-3	13	many	TGTGCCAGCACCATCACCGGGGCAGATACGCAGTATTTT	CASTITGADTQYF
TRBD2	TRBV5-1	TRBJ2-3	16	NA	TGCGCCAGCAGCTCCGGACTAGCCAGTACAGCAGATACGCAGTATTTT	CASSSGLASTADTQYF
NA	TRBV5-5	TRBJ2-1	13	few	TGTGCCAGCAGCTTGCGGCAAGACAATGAGCAGTTCTTC	CASSLRQDNEQFF
NA	TRBV6-6	TRBJ1-1	13	NA	TGTGCCAGCAGTGGACCTCCGGGCACTGAAGCTTTCTTT	CASSGPPGTEAFF
NA	TRBV5-1	TRBJ1-3	14	NA	TGCGCCAGCAGCTTGGCGGCAGTCGGAAACACCATATATTTT	CASSLAAVGNTIYF
TRBD2	TRBV4-2	TRBJ2-5	15	NA	TGTGCCAGCAGCCAAGGAGCGGGGGGGCAAGAGACCCAGTACTTC	CASSQGAGGQETQYF
NA	TRBV6-5	TRBJ2-3	15	few	TGTGCCAGCAGTTACGGGGACCCACGCACAGATACGCAGTATTTT	CASSYGDPRTDTQYF
NA	TRBV15	TRBJ2-3	15	NA	TGTGCCACCAGCAGAGTCGTCAGCCTCACAGATACGCAGTATTTT	CATSRVVSLTDTQYF
NA	TRBV20-1	TRBJ1-1	12	NA	TGCAGTGCTGGAAGTCCGGTCACTGAAGCTTTCTTT	CSAGSPVTEAFF
NA	TRBV12-3/TRBV12-4	TRBJ1-2	11	few	TGTGCCAGCAGTTTTAGGGGGAGCTACACCTTC	CASSFRGSYTF
NA	TRBV12-3/TRBV12-4	TRBJ1-3	11	NA	TGTGCCAGCAGTTTGGTCGACACCATATATTTT	CASSLVDTIYF
NA	TRBV7-9	TRBJ1-4	14	NA	TGTGCCAGCAGCCTAGATGGCGGCGGTGAAAAACTGTTTTTT	CASSLDGGGEKLFF
TRBD2	TRBV20-1	TRBJ2-3	18	few	TGCAGTGCTAGATATAGCGGGGGGCTGTTGTCCAGCACAGATACGCAGTATTTT	CSARYSGGLLSSTDTQYF
TRBD2	TRBV29-1	TRBJ2-7	15	many	TGCAGCGTTGGGAGCGGGGCAGGGCTCTCCTACGAGCAGTACTTC	CSVGSGAGLSYEQYF
NA	TRBV7-2	TRBJ2-5	14	NA	TGTGCCAGCAGCACGCGAAGGACGTCGGAGACCCAGTACTTC	CASSTRRTSETQYF